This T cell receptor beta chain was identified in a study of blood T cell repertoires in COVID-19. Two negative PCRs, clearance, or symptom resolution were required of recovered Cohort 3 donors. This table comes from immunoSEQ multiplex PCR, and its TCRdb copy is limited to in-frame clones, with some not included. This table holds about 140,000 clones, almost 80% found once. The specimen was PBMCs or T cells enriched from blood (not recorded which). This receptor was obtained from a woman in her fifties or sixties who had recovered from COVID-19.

As DNA, the CDR3 is TGTGCCAGCAGCTTACGACAGGGGATTGAGCAGTTCTTC. It codes for CASSLRQGIEQFF. The chain combines TRBV7-3 with TRBJ2-1; 8 bases agree with TRBD1. CDR1 is SGHTA, CDR2 FQGTGA, per germline. The CDR3 has 13 residues. V lost 2 bases, J lost 9 bases, and 3 bases stayed unmatched.